One and the same sample provided the 6 T cell receptor beta chains below, sequenced in a study of T-cell memory formation after mild COVID-19. Via MiXCR, TCRdb re-called the 5' RACE reads, giving one row per CDR3 protein. Of about 180,000 distinct CDR3 sequences detected, 16% appear once; the ten largest clones hold approximately 2%. Sequenced input: PBMCs or a T cell subset sorted from them (not recorded which). The receptor source for this set is an adult woman who had mild COVID-19 (a few samples of this study predate the infection). Cell type and time point are not known.

This clonotype was counted between two and nine times. CDR3 loop: CASSQANLPREKLFF. CDR3 nucleotides: TGCGCCAGCAGCCAAGCTAACCTCCCACGGGAAAAACTGTTTTTT. The genes are TRBV4-1 and TRBJ1-4, with D hard to call. The germline gives CDR1 MGHRA, CDR2 YSYEKL. Trimming cost V 1 base and J 8 bases, with 14 bases left between them. There are 15 residues in the CDR3.

This clonotype was observed a few times. V gene TRBV3-1 combines with J gene TRBJ1-2; D might be TRBD1 (5 bases). The germline V and J ends were trimmed by 4 bases and 4 bases, with 16 bases remaining between them. This CDR3 spans 15 amino acids. The germline gives CDR1 LGHDT, CDR2 YNNKEL (reference sequence). Here the CDR3 reads CASSPGPGQGYGYTF. The CDR3 DNA is TGTGCCAGCAGCCCCGGCCCGGGGCAGGGCTATGGCTACACCTTC.

This clonotype showed up just a few times. This chain connects TRBV20-1 to TRBJ2-3; D might be TRBD2 (5 bases). Germline V gives CDR1 DFQATT, CDR2 SNEGSKA (reference sequence). This CDR3 is 13 amino acids long. V shed 3 bases and J shed 0 bases, with 7 bases lying between them. The CDR3 DNA reads as TGCAGTGCTAGGCGGACTAGCACAGATACGCAGTATTTT. It encodes CSARRTSTDTQYF.

This clonotype has a handful of counts. This chain links TRBV7-3 with TRBJ2-3; possibly TRBD1 for D (6 bases). The CDR3 is 14 amino acids. Germline values: CDR1 SGHTA, CDR2 FQGTGA. V was clipped by 4 bases and J by 4 bases, with 12 bases between them. CDR3 in DNA: TGTGCCAGCAGCTCAACAGGGCCCCCAGATACGCAGTATTTT. Its protein product is CASSSTGPPDTQYF.

The genes are TRBV21-1 and TRBJ2-3; no DNA check was done on the table's D call, TRBD1. TRBV21-1 represents a pseudogene. The CDR3 totals 16 residues. In DNA form, the CDR3 reads TGTGCCAGCATCTATCGCGGACAGGGGAAGACAGATACGCAGTATTTT. Its protein product is CASIYRGQGKTDTQYF.

This clonotype has more than one count but fewer than ten. The genes are TRBV12-3 or TRBV12-4 and TRBJ1-1; unclear D gene. The V and J ends lost 0 bases and 0 bases respectively, with 5 bases between them. The CDR3 totals 14 residues. CDR3 residues: CASSLALLNTEAFF. The CDR3 coding sequence is TGTGCCAGCAGTTTAGCACTCTTGAACACTGAAGCTTTCTTT.